The 19 T cell receptor beta chains reported below all come from one sample, sequenced in a study of technical replicates of blood from a few donors (dated by TCRdb to between 2016 and 2019). Libraries were made using the immunoSEQ multiplex PCR assay. The table comes from immuneACCESS by way of TCRdb, which keeps in-frame sequences with V and J called. Part of the clones is missing from these tables; in studies checked, under half for an unresolved V gene and the rest for unknown reasons. A total of tens of thousands of clones appear in this sample, roughly 92% of them only once. The leading ten clones occupy roughly 0.41% of the sample. The sequenced sample was T cells isolated from PBMCs. The source of these receptors is a human donor in good health.

The V gene is TRBV2, the J gene TRBJ2-3; TRBD2 matches 15 bases. The V segment lost 6 bases and the J segment 3 bases; nucleotides outside the gene matches: 1. The CDR3 sequence is 15 residues long. CDR1 and CDR2 (germline): SNHLY, FYNNEI. The CDR3 bases are TGTGCCAGCAGGGGACTAGCGGGAGGTACAGATACGCAGTATTTT. The encoded protein is CASRGLAGGTDTQYF. The full variable domain, rest sourced from reference TRBV2 and TRBJ2-3, is EPEVTQTPSHQVTQMGQEVILRCVPISNHLYFYWYRQILGQKVEFLVSFYNNEISEKSEIFDDQFSVERPDGSNFTLKIRSTKLEDSAMYFCASRGLAGGTDTQYFGPGTRLTVL.

J is TRBJ1-5 and V is TRBV4-1, with D tentatively TRBD1 (5 bases). Per germline, CDR1 MGHRA and CDR2 YSYEKL. The CDR3 length is 17 residues. V gave up 1 base and J gave up 5 bases, with 18 bases separating them. The CDR3 DNA reads as TGCGCCAGCAGCCAAGGGGGCCGAGGCAGCCGTGATCAGCCCCAGCATTTT. Protein sequence: CASSQGGRGSRDQPQHF.

V gene TRBV4-3 combines with J gene TRBJ1-1, with D possibly matching TRBD1 (6 bases). The CDR3 contains 14 residues. The germline V and J ends were trimmed by 3 bases and 5 bases, with 13 bases remaining between them. Germline CDR1 reads LGHNA; CDR2 reads YSLEER. This CDR3 is CASSQQQGWTEAFF. CDR3 DNA sequence: TGCGCCAGCAGCCAGCAACAGGGTTGGACTGAAGCTTTCTTT.

The chain carries TRBV6-1 and TRBJ2-1; 7 positions agree with TRBD1. With 1 base clipped from V and 10 bases from J, the junction kept 7 bases outside the gene matches. The germline V gene has CDR1 MNHNS and CDR2 SASEGT. This CDR3 has 14 residues. The CDR3 DNA reads TGTGCCAGCAGTGAAGGAGGGGGCTTCGAGGAGCAGTTCTTC. Residues: CASSEGGGFEEQFF.

The chain joins TRBV5-1 to TRBJ1-5, with D perhaps TRBD1 (5 bases). The CDR3 contains 14 residues. The V and J ends lost 3 bases and 4 bases respectively, with 11 bases between them. CDR1 SGHRS and CDR2 YFSETQ come from the germline V gene. The CDR3 reads CASSSGIENQPQHF. The CDR3 DNA reads as TGCGCCAGCAGCTCAGGGATCGAAAATCAGCCCCAGCATTTT. The full variable domain, completed using reference TRBV5-1 and TRBJ1-5, is KAGVTQTPRYLIKTRGQQVTLSCSPISGHRSVSWYQQTPGQGLQFLFEYFSETQRNKGNFPGRFSGRQFSNSRSEMNVSTLELGDSALYLCASSSGIENQPQHFGDGTRLSIL.

This sequence joins TRBV18 and TRBJ1-2, with unresolved D. Germline V gene sequence: CDR1 KGHSH, CDR2 LQKENI. The CDR3 runs to 15 residues. The V and J ends lost 0 bases and 4 bases respectively, with 12 bases between them. CDR3 DNA sequence: TGTGCCAGCTCACCACCAAGTCGGAGAACCTATGGCTACACCTTC. It is translated as CASSPPSRRTYGYTF.

The V and J genes are TRBV28 and TRBJ2-7; the match to TRBD1 covers 11 bases. Germline CDR1 is MDHEN and CDR2 is SYDVKM. V shed 8 bases, J shed 7 bases, and the junction held 7 bases outside the gene matches. The CDR3 is 13 amino acids. The CDR3, as DNA: TGTGCCAGCGCCGGGGACAGGGGGTGGGAGCAGTACTTC. Translation gives CASAGDRGWEQYF.

The V and J genes are TRBV30 and TRBJ2-1; D unresolved. CDR1 GTSNPN and CDR2 SVGIG come from the germline V gene (reference sequence). V was cut by 5 bases and J by 8 bases, with 16 bases left in between. The CDR3 has 13 amino acids. The CDR3 bases are TGTGCCTGGGCCGGCGGCGATGGGTATGAGCAGTTCTTC. Residues: CAWAGGDGYEQFF.

The chain employs TRBV19 and TRBJ1-4; D remains ambiguous. The CDR3 length is 13 residues. With 7 bases removed from V and 7 bases from J, the gap between germline ends came to 13 bases. The V gene's germline CDR1 is LNHDA and CDR2 SQIVND (reference sequence). In DNA, the CDR3 is TGTGCCAGTACTCGCAGGATAGGTGAAAAACTGTTTTTT. It encodes CASTRRIGEKLFF.

J is TRBJ2-2 and V is TRBV29-1, with TRBD2 matching 13 bases. CDR3 length equals 17 residues. CDR1 SQVTM and CDR2 ANQGSEA come from the germline V gene. J gave up 2 bases and V 6 bases, and 9 bases lay outside the gene matches. The DNA of the CDR3 is TGCAGCGTATTAATACTAGCGGGAGGGCTTAACACCGGGGAGCTGTTTTTT. Encoded protein: CSVLILAGGLNTGELFF.

This rearrangement joins TRBV28 to TRBJ1-1; a possible D gene is TRBD1 (5 bases). CDR1 and CDR2 (germline): MDHEN, SYDVKM. The CDR3 consists of 17 residues. The V end lost 4 bases, the J end lost 0 bases, and 18 bases lay between the germline ends. In nucleotides, the CDR3 is TGTGCCAGCAGTTCGATTGACCGGGGGAGGATGAACACTGAAGCTTTCTTT. It yields the protein CASSSIDRGRMNTEAFF.

This clone turned up a few times. J is TRBJ1-4 and V is TRBV7-3; 10 bases agree with TRBD1. The CDR3 has 15 amino acids. Germline CDR1 and CDR2: SGHTA and FQGTGA. V lost 5 bases to trimming and J lost 3 bases; unmatched junction nucleotides: 3. DNA of the CDR3: TGTGCCAGCAGCCCGACAGGGGGCCCTAATGAAAAACTGTTTTTT. Residues: CASSPTGGPNEKLFF.

This clone has a single count. This rearrangement joins TRBV5-1 to TRBJ1-3; D is ambiguous. Trimming shortened V by 6 bases and J by 0 bases, and 13 bases separated the two germline ends. The CDR3 has 15 residues. Germline V gives CDR1 SGHRS, CDR2 YFSETQ. As DNA, the CDR3 is TGCGCCAGCACAGGCACCACGAACTCTGGAAACACCATATATTTT. Amino acid sequence: CASTGTTNSGNTIYF.

This sequence joins TRBV11-3 and TRBJ2-1, with D maybe TRBD2 (6 bases). Germline loops: CDR1 SGHNT, CDR2 YENEEA. Trimming cost V 3 bases and J 8 bases, with 11 bases left between them. The CDR3 runs to 13 residues. The CDR3 here is CASSLTSWHEQFF. CDR3 nucleotide sequence: TGTGCCAGCAGCTTGACTAGTTGGCATGAGCAGTTCTTC. Variable domain in full (rest from reference TRBV11-3 and TRBJ2-1): EAGVVQSPRYKIIEKKQPVAFWCNPISGHNTLYWYLQNLGQGPELLIRYENEEAVDDSQLPKDRFSAERLKGVDSTLKIQPAELGDSAVYLCASSLTSWHEQFFGPGTRLTVL.

V usage is TRBV28 and J usage is TRBJ1-4; TRBD1 matches 8 bases. The CDR3 spans 17 residues. CDR1 MDHEN and CDR2 SYDVKM come from the germline V gene. Trimming took 6 bases from V and 6 from J; bases not matched to a gene: 15. Here the CDR3 reads CASRLLGPGTGYEKLFF. CDR3 nucleotide sequence: TGTGCCAGCAGACTCCTCGGGCCCGGGACAGGTTATGAAAAACTGTTTTTT. Filled out from reference TRBV28 and TRBJ1-4, the complete variable domain reads DVKVTQSSRYLVKRTGEKVFLECVQDMDHENMFWYRQDPGLGLRLIYFSYDVKMKEKGDIPEGYSVSREKKERFSLILESASTNQTSMYLCASRLLGPGTGYEKLFFGSGTQLSVL.

The genes are TRBV2 and TRBJ2-2; TRBD1 matches 8 bases. Germline V gene lookup returns CDR1 SNHLY and CDR2 FYNNEI. The CDR3 totals 16 residues. V gave up 5 bases and J gave up 1 base; unmatched junction bases: 6. DNA for the CDR3: TGTGCCAGCAGTAAAAAGACAGGGGTGAACACCGGGGAGCTGTTTTTT. Its translation: CASSKKTGVNTGELFF.

This chain uses TRBV29-1 with TRBJ2-7; 7 bases align to TRBD1. The CDR3 loop spans 13 amino acids. Germline V gene sequence: CDR1 SQVTM, CDR2 ANQGSEA. V gave up 7 bases and J gave up 2 bases; unmatched junction bases: 8. The CDR3 region has the DNA TGCAGCGCTAGGACAGGTTCAACCTACGAGCAGTACTTC. It yields the protein CSARTGSTYEQYF.

This clone was picked up one time. The chain joins TRBV6-6 to TRBJ2-1, with TRBD1 identical over 7 bases. The ends lost 8 bases at V and 0 bases at J; junction bases unmatched: 1. CDR1 and CDR2 from the germline V gene are MNHNY and SVGAGI (reference sequence). The CDR3 totals 13 residues. The CDR3 DNA is TGTGCCAGCCGGGACAGCTCCTACAATGAGCAGTTCTTC. It is translated as CASRDSSYNEQFF.

The chain has TRBV27 and TRBJ2-1; a possible D gene is TRBD2 (6 bases). V lost 3 bases, J lost 6 bases, and 12 bases lay in between. CDR1 MNHEY and CDR2 SMNVEV come from the germline V gene (reference sequence). The CDR3 extends over 14 amino acids. The chain's CDR3 is CASSFGDSRNEQFF. CDR3 sequence (DNA): TGTGCCAGCAGTTTCGGGGACTCGCGCAATGAGCAGTTCTTC.